These 27 T cell receptor beta chains came from one sample sequenced in a study of T cells in Graves' hyperthyroidism and ophthalmopathy. The TCR beta CDR3 regions underwent amplification using RNA transcripts as the source. Researchers ran a first-round RT-PCR on the TCR CDR3 using the HTBI primer set. TCRdb itself ran the multiplex PCR reads through MiXCR, one entry per CDR3 protein. The table has 280,000 or so distinct CDR3 sequences, around 15% seen once. The specimen was blood. These receptors all come from a woman between 45 and 65 years old with Graves' hyperthyroidism that later progressed to Graves' ophthalmopathy.

At least ten counts were recorded for this clonotype. The rearrangement links TRBV7-9 to TRBJ2-7, with D unclear. There are 13 residues in the CDR3. V dropped 0 bases and J dropped 5 bases, with 8 bases sitting between them. Germline V gives CDR1 SEHNR, CDR2 FQNEAQ (reference sequence). CDR3 region: CASSLAGWNEQYF. The CDR3 nucleotides read TGTGCCAGCAGCTTAGCTGGTTGGAACGAGCAGTACTTC.

This clonotype was recorded at least ten times. The J gene is TRBJ2-7, the V gene TRBV9, with 7 nucleotides matching TRBD1. The CDR3 length is 14 residues. Germline assignment: CDR1 SGDLS and CDR2 YYNGEE. Trimming removed 3 bases from V and 4 bases from J; junction bases left unmatched: 7. CDR3 coding DNA: TGTGCCAGCAGCGAGACAGGGAGCCTTTACGAGCAGTACTTC. It translates to CASSETGSLYEQYF.

This clonotype was detected only a few times. This rearrangement joins TRBV13 to TRBJ1-6; no definite D call. The CDR3 is made up of 12 amino acids. The germline gives CDR1 PRHDT, CDR2 FYEKMQ (reference sequence). The V end lost 1 base, the J end lost 9 bases, and 4 bases lay between the germline ends. This CDR3 reads CASSLDTSPLHF. In DNA form, the CDR3 reads TGTGCCAGCAGCTTAGACACTTCACCCCTCCACTTT.

Many counts were recorded for this clonotype. V gene TRBV7-6 combines with J gene TRBJ2-2; 14 bases fit TRBD2. The CDR3 has 17 amino acids. The junction had 8 bases not matched to a gene; V was cut back by 5 bases and J by 6 bases. Germline V gene sequence: CDR1 SGHVS, CDR2 FNYEAQ. DNA for the CDR3: TGTGCCAGCAGCGCGGGACTAGCGGGAGTTGGGCCCGGGGAGCTGTTTTTT. It encodes CASSAGLAGVGPGELFF. Variable domain in full (rest from reference TRBV7-6 and TRBJ2-2): GAGVSQSPRYKVTKRGQDVALRCDPISGHVSLYWYRQALGQGPEFLTYFNYEAQQDKSGLPNDRFSAERPEGSISTLTIQRTEQRDSAMYRCASSAGLAGVGPGELFFGEGSRLTVL.

This clonotype was observed many times. The V and J genes are TRBV28 and TRBJ2-7; 12 bases agree with TRBD2. CDR3 length equals 14 residues. V was pared by 5 bases and J by 6 bases, with 5 bases of the junction left unmatched. Germline assignment: CDR1 MDHEN and CDR2 SYDVKM. CDR3 amino acids: CASSVTSGSREQYF. The CDR3 coding sequence is TGTGCCAGCAGTGTGACTAGCGGGAGTCGCGAGCAGTACTTC.

This clonotype was seen at least ten times. The rearrangement joins TRBV13 to TRBJ2-5, with 8 bases that match TRBD1. From germline, CDR1 is PRHDT and CDR2 FYEKMQ (reference sequence). This CDR3 is built from 17 residues. V shed 1 base and J 2 bases; nucleotides not matched to a gene: 9. In nucleotides, the CDR3 is TGTGCCAGCAGCTTAGCCCTCCGACAGGGGCCTCAAGAGACCCAGTACTTC. It codes for CASSLALRQGPQETQYF.

This chain links TRBV19 with TRBJ1-1, with unresolved D. The CDR3 has 13 amino acids. The germline gives CDR1 LNHDA, CDR2 SQIVND (reference sequence). The V end was cut by 3 bases, the J end by 3 bases, with 8 bases between. The CDR3 is CASSMYGDTEAFF. The CDR3 nucleotides are TGTGCCAGTAGTATGTATGGGGACACTGAAGCTTTCTTT.

This clonotype was found many times. The chain joins TRBV20-1 to TRBJ1-2; weak D call: TRBD1 (6 bases). From germline, CDR1 is DFQATT and CDR2 SNEGSKA (reference sequence). CDR3 length equals 13 residues. V was pared by 6 bases and J by 2 bases, with 13 bases between. This chain's CDR3 is CSADGGQNYGYTF. The CDR3, as DNA: TGCAGTGCCGACGGGGGCCAGAACTATGGCTACACCTTC.

This clonotype was seen at least ten times. The CDR3 loop reads CASSPHLNREGLLGGELFF. For the CDR3, the DNA is TGCGCCAGCAGCCCCCATCTTAATCGGGAGGGCCTCTTGGGCGGGGAGCTGTTTTTT. The J gene is TRBJ2-2, the V gene TRBV4-1, with 8 nucleotides matching TRBD2. Germline V gene lookup returns CDR1 MGHRA and CDR2 YSYEKL. This CDR3 contains 19 residues. V lost 4 bases to trimming and J lost 7 bases; unmatched junction nucleotides: 20.

This clonotype was counted ten times or more. V gene TRBV19 combines with J gene TRBJ2-5; 9 bases are shared with TRBD2. Losses at the gene ends were 3 bases for V and 0 bases for J; bases not matched to a gene: 5. This CDR3 region has 16 residues. Looked up from germline, CDR1 is LNHDA and CDR2 is SQIVND (reference sequence). DNA for the CDR3: TGTGCCAGTAGTATGACCCTAGCGGGAAACCAAGAGACCCAGTACTTC. Translating gives CASSMTLAGNQETQYF.

This clonotype has ten or more counts. This rearrangement joins TRBV5-1 to TRBJ1-4; 7 bases fit TRBD1. The germline gives CDR1 SGHRS, CDR2 YFSETQ. Trimming removed 2 bases from V and 5 bases from J; junction bases left unmatched: 9. The CDR3 consists of 16 residues. The CDR3, as DNA: TGCGCCAGCAGCTTTGATCCCAGGGGGAAGAATGAAAAACTGTTTTTT. Its translation: CASSFDPRGKNEKLFF.

This clonotype was counted at least ten times. The chain recombines TRBV9 with TRBJ2-7; 7 bases fit TRBD1. V lost 3 bases and J lost 2; bases outside the gene matches: 5. Looked up from germline, CDR1 is SGDLS and CDR2 is YYNGEE. The CDR3 loop spans 14 amino acids. DNA of the CDR3: TGTGCCAGCAGCGAGCAGGGGGTACCCTACGAGCAGTACTTC. It specifies CASSEQGVPYEQYF. The full variable domain, in which reference TRBV9 and TRBJ2-7 provide the parts outside the CDR3, is DSGVTQTPKHLITATGQRVTLRCSPRSGDLSVYWYQQSLDQGLQFLIQYYNGEERAKGNILERFSAQQFPDLHSELNLSSLELGDSALYFCASSEQGVPYEQYFGPGTRLTVT.

There are many counts of this clonotype. The chain employs TRBV12-3 or TRBV12-4 and TRBJ1-4; D might be TRBD1 (5 bases). The CDR3 is made up of 12 amino acids. V shed 3 bases and J shed 8 bases, with 7 bases lying between them. For the CDR3, the DNA is TGTGCCAGCAGTTTGAACAGGGAAAAACTGTTTTTT. Protein product: CASSLNREKLFF.

The count of this clonotype is one. The CDR3 is CASSSLSGTLNTEAFF. The CDR3 DNA reads TGTGCCAGCAGCTCACTCTCCGGGACACTGAACACTGAAGCTTTCTTT. The chain recombines TRBV7-2 with TRBJ1-1; D is perhaps TRBD1 (6 bases). Per germline, CDR1 SGHTA and CDR2 FQGNSA. Trimming pared 4 bases from V and 0 bases from J, leaving 15 bases between. The CDR3 extends over 16 amino acids. Together with reference TRBV7-2 and TRBJ1-1, the CDR3 gives the full variable domain: GAGVSQSPSNKVTEKGKDVELRCDPISGHTALYWYRQSLGQGLEFLIYFQGNSAPDKSGLPSDRFSAERTGGSVSTLTIQRTQQEDSAVYLCASSSLSGTLNTEAFFGQGTRLTVV.

This clonotype was seen more than once but under ten times. The chain has TRBV5-6 and TRBJ2-2, with D tentatively TRBD1 (6 bases). This CDR3 has 18 residues. The ends were cut back, 3 bases at V and 1 base at J, with 19 bases in the middle. Germline V gives CDR1 SGHDT, CDR2 YYEEEE. Here the CDR3 reads CASSSPKVDRMNTGELFF. As DNA, the CDR3 is TGTGCCAGCAGCTCACCTAAAGTTGACAGGATGAACACCGGGGAGCTGTTTTTT.

The sample holds many counts of this clonotype. CDR3 in DNA: TGTGCCAGCAGTTGGACAGGGGAAACTGAAGCTTTCTTT. Encoded protein: CASSWTGETEAFF. The chain is built from TRBV28 and TRBJ1-1; 9 bases match TRBD1. Germline V gene data show CDR1 as MDHEN and CDR2 as SYDVKM. Germline trimming cut 4 bases from V and 5 bases from J; bases unmatched to any gene: 2. The CDR3 consists of 13 residues.

V usage is TRBV2 and J usage is TRBJ1-5, with unresolved D. This CDR3 is built from 14 residues. Deletions cut 6 bases from V and 5 bases from J, with 14 bases between. Germline CDR1 is SNHLY and CDR2 is FYNNEI. CDR3 coding DNA: TGTGCCAGCAGCTTAGCGGGCGGATATCAGCCCCAGCATTTT. Translation: CASSLAGGYQPQHF.

This chain uses TRBV20-1 with TRBJ2-1; no firm D call. Looked up from germline, CDR1 is DFQATT and CDR2 is SNEGSKA (reference sequence). There are 14 residues in the CDR3. The V gene lost 7 bases and the J gene lost 5 bases, with 18 bases spanning the gap. CDR3 amino acids: CSGRPIQAHNEQFF. The DNA of the CDR3 is TGCAGTGGTCGACCTATCCAGGCGCACAATGAGCAGTTCTTC.

A few counts support this clonotype. The chain carries TRBV11-3 and TRBJ2-6, with TRBD2 matching over 7 bases. This CDR3 region has 15 residues. Unmatched junction bases numbered 1, after V lost 3 bases and J lost 2 bases. Germline values: CDR1 SGHNT, CDR2 YENEEA. The DNA of the CDR3 is TGTGCCAGCAGCTTCGGGAGGACTGGGGCCAACGTCCTGACTTTC. It codes for CASSFGRTGANVLTF. Complete variable domain (other parts from reference TRBV11-3 and TRBJ2-6): EAGVVQSPRYKIIEKKQPVAFWCNPISGHNTLYWYLQNLGQGPELLIRYENEEAVDDSQLPKDRFSAERLKGVDSTLKIQPAELGDSAVYLCASSFGRTGANVLTFGAGSRLTVL.

The gene calls are TRBV4-1 and TRBJ1-4; D possibly corresponds to TRBD1 (6 bases). The CDR3 length is 16 residues. V was shortened by 0 bases and J by 4 bases, with 12 bases between the two germline ends. Germline values: CDR1 MGHRA, CDR2 YSYEKL. The CDR3 DNA reads as TGCGCCAGCAGCCAAGATCGGCGGGGACATAATGAAAAACTGTTTTTT. As protein: CASSQDRRGHNEKLFF.

Details on this clonotype: A clone one base away is much larger, so this may be a read error. V is TRBV5-1 and J is TRBJ2-3; possibly TRBD1 for D (5 bases). The CDR3 is 13 amino acids. CDR1 and CDR2 from the germline V gene are SGHRS and YFSETQ. CDR3 sequence: CASSLAFTGTQYF. The CDR3 DNA follows: TGCGCCAGCAGCTTGGCCTTCACAGGTACGCAGTATTTT.

In this sample, this clonotype turned up many times. The chain joins TRBV6-1 to TRBJ2-1, with 8 positions matching TRBD2. The V and J ends lost 4 bases and 7 bases, in that order; junction bases with no gene match: 18. This CDR3 is built from 18 residues. Germline V CDR1 and CDR2: MNHNS, SASEGT. CDR3 bases: TGTGCCAGCAGTGGTCCTAGTACGAGCGGGAGTTTAAGGAATGAGCAGTTCTTC. Protein: CASSGPSTSGSLRNEQFF.

The chain carries TRBV4-2 and TRBJ2-4; D is undetermined. The germline V and J ends were trimmed by 4 bases and 0 bases, with 13 bases remaining between them. The CDR3 runs 16 residues. Germline CDR1 LGHNA, CDR2 YNFKEQ. The CDR3 nucleotides read TGTGCCAGCAGCCTAACGGCTCAGCTAGCCAAAAACATTCAGTACTTC. Translating gives CASSLTAQLAKNIQYF.

This clonotype came up many times. The V and J genes are TRBV28 and TRBJ1-1, with 7 bases aligning to TRBD1. The CDR3 has 16 residues. In germline, CDR1 is MDHEN, CDR2 SYDVKM. V lost 3 bases to trimming and J lost 1 base; unmatched junction nucleotides: 8. The DNA for the CDR3 is TGTGCCAGCAGTTTCTGGGACAGCTTATCGAACACTGAAGCTTTCTTT. It encodes CASSFWDSLSNTEAFF.

A remark on this clonotype: A read error may explain this, as a much larger clone is one base away. The chain joins TRBV29-1 to TRBJ1-2; D not resolved. With 0 bases removed from V and 0 bases from J, the gap between germline ends came to 8 bases. This CDR3 has 14 residues. CDR1 and CDR2 from the germline V gene are SQVTM and ANQGSEA. CDR3 loop: CSVEDHQPNYGYTF. The DNA for the CDR3 is TGCAGCGTTGAAGATCACCAGCCTAACTATGGCTACACCTTC. The variable domain in full, with the rest retrieved from reference TRBV29-1 and TRBJ1-2, is SAVISQKPSRDICQRGTSLTIQCQVDSQVTMMFWYRQQPGQSLTLIATANQGSEATYESGFVIDKFPISRPNLTFSTLTVSNMSPEDSSIYLCSVEDHQPNYGYTFGSGTRLTVV.

The rearrangement uses TRBV6-5 and TRBJ1-5, with TRBD1 as a possible D gene (6 bases). V was shortened by 2 bases and J by 4 bases, with 9 bases between the two germline ends. The CDR3 sequence is 14 residues long. Germline V CDR1 and CDR2: MNHEY, SVGAGI. The CDR3 sequence is CASSYGGPNQPQHF. CDR3 in DNA: TGTGCCAGCAGTTACGGGGGGCCGAATCAGCCCCAGCATTTT.

This clonotype was detected many times. CDR3 residues: CASRSSQGADENIQYF. CDR3 DNA: TGTGCCAGCAGGAGTTCACAGGGGGCTGATGAAAACATTCAGTACTTC. The V call is TRBV28, the J call TRBJ2-4, with 9 bases lining up with TRBD1. Germline assignment: CDR1 MDHEN and CDR2 SYDVKM. The CDR3 consists of 16 residues. The junction had 11 bases not matched to a gene; V was cut back by 6 bases and J by 5 bases.